This entry is about one T cell receptor beta chain. Its antigen remains unidentified. This entry belongs to a study of T-cell memory formation after mild COVID-19. Using constant-segment primers, 5'RACE produced TCR alpha and TCR beta cDNA libraries carrying sample barcodes and UMIs. TCRdb ran MiXCR on the 5' RACE reads and lists one entry per CDR3 protein. The table includes roughly 250,000 distinct CDR3 sequences, about a sixth detected once. Points from the study as a whole: Day 15 to 85 contractors were CD4/CD8 balanced; later expanders leaned CD4+. Researchers could not confirm that second-wave clones peaking on day 37 targeted SARS-CoV-2. Some clones that responded turned up in pre-infection memory, which suggests that cross-reactive memory joined in.

This CDR3 has 14 amino acids. The ends were cut back, 0 bases at V and 2 bases at J, with 8 bases in the middle. CDR1 is SGDLS, CDR2 YYNGEE, per germline. The specimen was PBMCs or a T cell subset sorted from them (not recorded which). The genes are TRBV9 and TRBJ2-5; D gene uncertain. The clonotype was recovered from a man between 18 and 35 years old who had mild COVID-19 (a few samples of this study predate the infection). Cell type and time point are not known. The CDR3 DNA sequence: TGTGCCAGCAGCGTAGAGGTCACGCAAGAGACCCAGTACTTC. It specifies CASSVEVTQETQYF.